Listed here are 3 T cell receptor beta chains from one sample, sequenced in a study of T cells after yellow fever vaccination. TCRdb passed the 5' RACE reads through MiXCR, listing each CDR3 protein once. The sample includes roughly 240,000 distinct CDR3 sequences, over 6.5% of them seen just once. Sample: CD4+ T cells sorted from PBMCs, taken on the day of the yellow fever booster vaccination. The receptors here all came from a man aged 25 to 40 who received the YFV17D yellow fever vaccine.

This clonotype was seen only a few times. This chain connects TRBV4-3 to TRBJ2-1; 15 nucleotides line up with TRBD2. The trim removed 0 bases at V and 3 bases at J, leaving 9 bases unmatched. The CDR3 is 20 residues long. Germline CDR1 is LGHNA and CDR2 is YSLEER. The CDR3 here is CASSQDPGTSGRIYYNEQFF. CDR3 nucleotides: TGCGCCAGCAGCCAAGATCCCGGGACTAGCGGGAGGATTTACTACAATGAGCAGTTCTTC.

The rearrangement links TRBV5-1 to TRBJ1-2; D perhaps matches TRBD1 (6 bases). This CDR3 has 14 residues. The V gene's germline CDR1 is SGHRS and CDR2 YFSETQ. V was clipped by 1 base and J by 8 bases, with 15 bases between them. CDR3 DNA: TGCGCCAGCAGCTTGTCCCAACAGGGAGACGGCTACACCTTC. Its protein is CASSLSQQGDGYTF.

This clonotype was picked up many times. The J gene is TRBJ2-7, the V gene TRBV6-6, with D unresolved. V lost 5 bases and J 4 bases, leaving 9 bases between the germline ends. The germline V gene has CDR1 MNHNY and CDR2 SVGAGI (reference sequence). This CDR3 is 12 amino acids long. The CDR3 DNA follows: TGTGCCAGCAGTCCCGTCTCTTACGAGCAGTACTTC. As protein: CASSPVSYEQYF.